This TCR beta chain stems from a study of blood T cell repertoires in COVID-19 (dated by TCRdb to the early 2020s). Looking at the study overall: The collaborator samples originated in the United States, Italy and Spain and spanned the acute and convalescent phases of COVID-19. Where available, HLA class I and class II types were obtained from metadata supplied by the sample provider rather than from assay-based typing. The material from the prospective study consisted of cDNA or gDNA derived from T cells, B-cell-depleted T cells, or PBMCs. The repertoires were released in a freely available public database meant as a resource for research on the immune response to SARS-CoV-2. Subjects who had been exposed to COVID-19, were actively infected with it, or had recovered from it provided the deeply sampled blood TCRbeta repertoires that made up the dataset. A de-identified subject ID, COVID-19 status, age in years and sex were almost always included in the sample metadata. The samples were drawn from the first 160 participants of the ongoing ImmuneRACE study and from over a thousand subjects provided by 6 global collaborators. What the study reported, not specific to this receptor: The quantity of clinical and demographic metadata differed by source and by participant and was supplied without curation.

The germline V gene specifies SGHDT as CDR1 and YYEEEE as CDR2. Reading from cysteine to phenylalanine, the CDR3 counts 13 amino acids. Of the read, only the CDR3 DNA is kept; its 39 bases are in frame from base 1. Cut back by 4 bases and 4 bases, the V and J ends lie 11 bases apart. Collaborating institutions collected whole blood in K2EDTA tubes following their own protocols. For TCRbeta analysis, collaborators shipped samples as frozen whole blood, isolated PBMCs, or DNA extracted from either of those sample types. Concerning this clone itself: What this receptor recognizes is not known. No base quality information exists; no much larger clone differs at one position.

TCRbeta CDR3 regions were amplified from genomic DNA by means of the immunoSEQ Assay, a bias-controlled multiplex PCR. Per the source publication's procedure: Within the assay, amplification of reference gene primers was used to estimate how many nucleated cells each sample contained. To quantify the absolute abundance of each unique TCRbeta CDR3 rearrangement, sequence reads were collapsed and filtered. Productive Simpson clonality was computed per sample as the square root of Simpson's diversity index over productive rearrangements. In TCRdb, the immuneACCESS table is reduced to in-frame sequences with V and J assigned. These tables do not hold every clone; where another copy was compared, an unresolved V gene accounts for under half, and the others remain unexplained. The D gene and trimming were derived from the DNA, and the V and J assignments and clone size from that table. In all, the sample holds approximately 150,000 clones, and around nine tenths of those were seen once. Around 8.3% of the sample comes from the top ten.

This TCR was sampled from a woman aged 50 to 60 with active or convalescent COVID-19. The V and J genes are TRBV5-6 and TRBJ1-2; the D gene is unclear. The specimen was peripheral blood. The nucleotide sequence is TGTGCCAGCAGCCTAGGGAGGGCCTATGGCTACACCTTC. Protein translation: CASSLGRAYGYTF.